This TCR beta chain comes out of a study of T cells after yellow fever vaccination. Study-wide results and caveats: Most clones from primary vaccination were detected again post-booster (approximately 97% CD4, roughly 91% CD8). The secondary response peaked faster, at day 5 versus 15, but was weaker. Contaminants from the bulk population, in the form of abundant clonotypes, could be found in FACS-sorted repertoires.

This clonotype has a count of ten or more. No antigen is known for it. UMIs were added to TCR cDNA along with a universal primer site when it was made by 5'RACE template switching. TCRdb reprocessed the 5' RACE reads with MiXCR, giving one entry per CDR3 protein. The table lists approximately 120,000 distinct CDR3 sequences, more than 6% of them singletons. The length of the CDR3 is 15 residues. Germline CDR1 reads GTSNPN; CDR2 reads SVGIG (reference sequence). J was trimmed by 6 bases and V by 2 bases; bases with no gene match: 7. This receptor was taken from a man younger than 35 who received the YFV17D yellow fever vaccine. V gene TRBV30 combines with J gene TRBJ2-1; 10 nucleotides align to TRBD1. The sample consisted of CD4+ T cells sorted from PBMCs, taken 10 days after the first yellow fever vaccination. The CDR3 coding sequence is TGTGCCTGGAGTACGGGACAGGGGCCCCTCAATGAGCAGTTCTTC. This translates into CAWSTGQGPLNEQFF.